Below, one TCR beta chain is given with its context. The target antigen is unknown. At one boundary the junction diverges from the germline segment, which might be a read error. This CDR3 is also generated by other DNA sequences in the sample. CDR1 and CDR2 (germline): LGHNA, YSLEER. This CDR3 has 18 amino acids. CD45RO/CCR7/CD25/CD127/CD95/CD27 sorting isolated CD4+ naive, central memory, regulatory and stem cell-like memory cells. This record comes from a study of beta chain features in type 1 diabetes. Study-wide findings and caveats: Sampled from patients, naive, central memory and Treg TCRB repertoires appeared more similar than those sampled from healthy donors. Shorter templates might be favored by PCR, and equally so in patients and in controls. Among all four CD4+ subsets, Type 1 diabetes patients had TCRB CDR3s that were moderately but significantly shorter.

TCRB transcripts that were expressed got sequenced, as all of the isolated RNA had been reverse transcribed. Produced via immunoSEQ multiplex PCR; TCRdb's table is partial and in-frame only. The table includes roughly 15,000 clones, around 70% detected once. Sequencing was performed on stem cell memory CD4+ T cells from blood. The receptor's source is a man aged 25-45 years with type 1 diabetes. The chain uses TRBV4-3 and TRBJ2-6, with TRBD1 matching 8 bases. The CDR3 is CASSQDAGGSFGANVLTF. CDR3 DNA sequence: TGCGCCAGCAGTCAAGATGCAGGGGGCTCTTTCGGGGCCAACGTCCTGACTTTC.